This T cell receptor (beta chain) stems from a study of PD-1 blockade in classical Hodgkin lymphoma. Using immunoSEQ multiplex PCR, the repertoire was profiled, and TCRdb retains in-frame clones only, with some absent. Of about 2,700 clones in the sample, about 71% were seen once. General study points: It was among complete responders that baseline diversity resembled that of newly diagnosed patients.

Of note for this clone: Its antigen is unknown.

Each of the patients experienced relapse following autologous stem cell transplantation, and their brentuximab vedotin exposure differed. Thawed PBMCs were subjected to magnetic negative selection, which yielded isolated CD8+ T cells. This specimen consisted of CD8+ T cells from blood, obtained at baseline. This sequence was found in a human donor with classical Hodgkin lymphoma.

CDR3 region: CASSLASGRNQPQHF. For the CDR3, the DNA is TGTGCCAGCAGCTTGGCGAGTGGGCGCAATCAGCCCCAGCATTTT. This chain connects TRBV5-8 to TRBJ1-5; D is uncertain. From germline, CDR1 is SGHTS and CDR2 YDEGEE. The CDR3 sequence is 15 residues long. V was clipped by 0 bases and J by 2 bases, with 9 bases between them.